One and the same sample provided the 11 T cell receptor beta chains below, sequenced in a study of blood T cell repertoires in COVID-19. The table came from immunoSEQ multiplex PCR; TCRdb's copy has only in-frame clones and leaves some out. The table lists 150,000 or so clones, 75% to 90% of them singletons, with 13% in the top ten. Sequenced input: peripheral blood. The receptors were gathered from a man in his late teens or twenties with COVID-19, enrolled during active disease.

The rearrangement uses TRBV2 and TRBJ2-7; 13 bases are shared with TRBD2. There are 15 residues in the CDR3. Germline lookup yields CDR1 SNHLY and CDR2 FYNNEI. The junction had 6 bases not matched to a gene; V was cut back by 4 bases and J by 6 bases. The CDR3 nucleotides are TGTGCCAGCAGTGGGACTAGCGGGAGAACCATCGAGCAGTACTTC. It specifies CASSGTSGRTIEQYF. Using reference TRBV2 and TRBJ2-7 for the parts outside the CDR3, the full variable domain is EPEVTQTPSHQVTQMGQEVILRCVPISNHLYFYWYRQILGQKVEFLVSFYNNEISEKSEIFDDQFSVERPDGSNFTLKIRSTKLEDSAMYFCASSGTSGRTIEQYFGPGTRLTVT.

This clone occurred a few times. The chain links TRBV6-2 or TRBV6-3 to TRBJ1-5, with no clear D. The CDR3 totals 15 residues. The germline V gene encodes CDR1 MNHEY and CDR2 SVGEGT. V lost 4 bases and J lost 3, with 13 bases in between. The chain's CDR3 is CASSFFGGPNQPQHF. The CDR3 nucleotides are TGTGCCAGCAGTTTTTTCGGCGGCCCCAATCAGCCCCAGCATTTT.

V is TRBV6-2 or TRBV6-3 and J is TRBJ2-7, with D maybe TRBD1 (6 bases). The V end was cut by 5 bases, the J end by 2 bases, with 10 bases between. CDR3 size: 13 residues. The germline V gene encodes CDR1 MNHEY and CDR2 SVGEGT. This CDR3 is CASSAGVAYEQYF. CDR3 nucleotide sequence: TGTGCCAGCAGTGCAGGGGTTGCCTACGAGCAGTACTTC.

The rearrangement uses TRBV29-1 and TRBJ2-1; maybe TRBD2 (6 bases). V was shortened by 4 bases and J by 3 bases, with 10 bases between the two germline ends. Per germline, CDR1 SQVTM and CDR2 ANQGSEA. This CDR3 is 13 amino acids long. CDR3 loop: CSVAGGDYNEQFF. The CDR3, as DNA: TGCAGCGTTGCTGGAGGGGACTACAATGAGCAGTTCTTC.

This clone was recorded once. The CDR3, as DNA: TGCGCCAGCAGCCGGGACAGGGGCGCCACCGGGGAGCTGTTTTTT. Protein product: CASSRDRGATGELFF. The chain recombines TRBV4-3 with TRBJ2-2; 10 bases map to TRBD1. Trimming at V came to 4 bases and at J to 4 bases, leaving 3 bases not matched to a gene. The CDR3 length is 15 residues. Germline CDR1 reads LGHNA; CDR2 reads YSLEER.

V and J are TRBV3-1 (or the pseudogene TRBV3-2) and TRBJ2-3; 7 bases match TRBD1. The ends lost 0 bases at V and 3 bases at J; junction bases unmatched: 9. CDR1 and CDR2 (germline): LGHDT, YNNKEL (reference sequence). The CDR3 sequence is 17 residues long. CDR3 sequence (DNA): TGTGCCAGCAGCCAAGAAGTCAGGGGGAGTGGGACAGATACGCAGTATTTT. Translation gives CASSQEVRGSGTDTQYF.

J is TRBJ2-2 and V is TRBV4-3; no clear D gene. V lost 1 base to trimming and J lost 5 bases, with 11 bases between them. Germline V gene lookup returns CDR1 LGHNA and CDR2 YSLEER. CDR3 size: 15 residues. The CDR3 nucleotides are TGCGCCAGCAGCCAAGGAACGAGTCGGACCGGGGAGCTGTTTTTT. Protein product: CASSQGTSRTGELFF.

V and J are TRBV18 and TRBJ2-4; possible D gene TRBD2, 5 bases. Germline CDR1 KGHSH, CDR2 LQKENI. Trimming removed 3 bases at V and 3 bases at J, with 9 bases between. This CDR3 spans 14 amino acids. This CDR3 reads CASSPELGKNIQYF. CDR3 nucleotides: TGTGCCAGCTCACCGGAACTAGGCAAAAACATTCAGTACTTC.

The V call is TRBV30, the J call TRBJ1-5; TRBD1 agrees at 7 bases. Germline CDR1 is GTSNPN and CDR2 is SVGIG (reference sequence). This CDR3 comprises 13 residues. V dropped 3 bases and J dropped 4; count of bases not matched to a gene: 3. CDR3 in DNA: TGTGCCTGGAGGGACAGGCAAAATCAGCCCCAGCATTTT. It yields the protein CAWRDRQNQPQHF.

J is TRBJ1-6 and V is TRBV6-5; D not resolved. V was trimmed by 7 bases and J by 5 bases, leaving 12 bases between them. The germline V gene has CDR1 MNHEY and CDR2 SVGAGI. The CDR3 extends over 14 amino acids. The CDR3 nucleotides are TGTGCCAGCAACCTCGACGGGAATAATTCACCCCTCCACTTT. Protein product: CASNLDGNNSPLHF.

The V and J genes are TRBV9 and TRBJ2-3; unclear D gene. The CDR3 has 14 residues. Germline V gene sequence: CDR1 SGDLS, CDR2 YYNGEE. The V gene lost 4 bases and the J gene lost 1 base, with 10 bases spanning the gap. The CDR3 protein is CASSHWPGTDTQYF. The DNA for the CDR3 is TGTGCCAGCAGCCATTGGCCTGGCACAGATACGCAGTATTTT.